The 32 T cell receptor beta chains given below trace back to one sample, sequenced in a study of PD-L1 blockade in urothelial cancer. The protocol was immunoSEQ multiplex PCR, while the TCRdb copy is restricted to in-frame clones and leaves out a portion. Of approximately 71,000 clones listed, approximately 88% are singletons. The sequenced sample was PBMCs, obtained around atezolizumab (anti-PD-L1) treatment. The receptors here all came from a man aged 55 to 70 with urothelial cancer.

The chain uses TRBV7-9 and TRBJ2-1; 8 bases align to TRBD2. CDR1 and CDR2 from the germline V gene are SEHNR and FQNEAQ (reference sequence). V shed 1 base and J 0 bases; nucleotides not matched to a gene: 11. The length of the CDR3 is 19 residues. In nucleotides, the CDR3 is TGTGCCAGCAGCTTAGAGTGGCGGGAGGCCAGAAGCTCCTACAATGAGCAGTTCTTC. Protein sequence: CASSLEWREARSSYNEQFF. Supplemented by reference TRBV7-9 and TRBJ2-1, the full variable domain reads DTGVSQNPRHKITKRGQNVTFRCDPISEHNRLYWYRQTLGQGPEFLTYFQNEAQLEKSRLLSDRFSAERPKGSFSTLEIQRTEQGDSAMYLCASSLEWREARSSYNEQFFGPGTRLTVL.

The CDR3 sequence is CASSQDYDRGLYEQYF. The CDR3 DNA reads TGTGCCAGCAGCCAAGATTACGACAGGGGGCTCTACGAGCAGTACTTC. The gene calls are TRBV14 and TRBJ2-7; 10 positions agree with TRBD1. The J segment lost 3 bases and the V segment lost 0 bases, leaving 5 bases of the junction unmatched. In germline, CDR1 is SGHDN, CDR2 FVKESK. This CDR3 is 16 amino acids long.

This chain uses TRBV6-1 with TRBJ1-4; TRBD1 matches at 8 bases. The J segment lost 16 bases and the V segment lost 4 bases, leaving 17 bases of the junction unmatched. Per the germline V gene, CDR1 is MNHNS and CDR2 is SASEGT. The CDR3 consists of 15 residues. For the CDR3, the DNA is TGTGCCAGCAGTGGGACCGGGACAGGCAATCCCAGGGGGTTTTTT. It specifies CASSGTGTGNPRGFF.

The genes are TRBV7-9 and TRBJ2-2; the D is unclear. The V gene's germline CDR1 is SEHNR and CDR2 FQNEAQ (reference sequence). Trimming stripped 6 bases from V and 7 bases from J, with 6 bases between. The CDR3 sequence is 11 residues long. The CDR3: CASRPSGELFF. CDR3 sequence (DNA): TGTGCCAGCAGACCCAGCGGGGAGCTGTTTTTT.

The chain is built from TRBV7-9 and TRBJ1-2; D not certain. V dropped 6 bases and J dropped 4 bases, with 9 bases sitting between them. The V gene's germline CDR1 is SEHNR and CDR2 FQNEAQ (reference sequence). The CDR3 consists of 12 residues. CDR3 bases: TGTGCCAGCAGTTCAACTCTCTATGGCTACACCTTC. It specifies CASSSTLYGYTF.

CDR3 region: CASSGRIGPTDTQYF. The CDR3 DNA sequence: TGTGCCAGCAGCGGCAGGATTGGCCCCACAGATACGCAGTATTTT. V is TRBV9 and J is TRBJ2-3; D not resolved. V was shortened by 3 bases and J by 2 bases, with 13 bases between the two germline ends. The CDR3 is 15 amino acids. The V gene's germline CDR1 is SGDLS and CDR2 YYNGEE. Together with reference TRBV9 and TRBJ2-3, the CDR3 gives the full variable domain: DSGVTQTPKHLITATGQRVTLRCSPRSGDLSVYWYQQSLDQGLQFLIQYYNGEERAKGNILERFSAQQFPDLHSELNLSSLELGDSALYFCASSGRIGPTDTQYFGPGTRLTVL.

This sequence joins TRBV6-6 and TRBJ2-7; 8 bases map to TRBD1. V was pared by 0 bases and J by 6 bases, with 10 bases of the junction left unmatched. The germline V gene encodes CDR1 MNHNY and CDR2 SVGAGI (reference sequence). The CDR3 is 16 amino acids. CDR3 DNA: TGTGCCAGCAGTTACTCGACAGGGGTGGGGCGTAGCGAGCAGTACTTC. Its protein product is CASSYSTGVGRSEQYF.

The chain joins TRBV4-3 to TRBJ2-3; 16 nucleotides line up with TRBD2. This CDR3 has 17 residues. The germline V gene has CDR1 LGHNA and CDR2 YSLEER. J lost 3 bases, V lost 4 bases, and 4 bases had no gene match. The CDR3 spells CASSPGLAGGPTDTQYF. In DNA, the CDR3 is TGCGCCAGCAGCCCGGGACTAGCGGGAGGGCCGACAGATACGCAGTATTTT.

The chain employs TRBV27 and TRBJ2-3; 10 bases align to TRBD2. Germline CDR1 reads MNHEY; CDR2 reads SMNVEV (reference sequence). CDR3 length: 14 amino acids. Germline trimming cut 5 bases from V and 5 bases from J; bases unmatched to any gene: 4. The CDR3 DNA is TGTGCCAGCAGTCCCTCTAGCGGGAGAGATACGCAGTATTTT. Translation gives CASSPSSGRDTQYF.

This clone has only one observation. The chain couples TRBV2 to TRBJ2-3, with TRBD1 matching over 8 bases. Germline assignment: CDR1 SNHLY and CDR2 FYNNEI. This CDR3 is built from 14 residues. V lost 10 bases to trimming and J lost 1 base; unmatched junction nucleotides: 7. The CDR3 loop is CATLTGAGTDTQYF. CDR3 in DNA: TGTGCCACCCTGACAGGGGCTGGCACAGATACGCAGTATTTT.

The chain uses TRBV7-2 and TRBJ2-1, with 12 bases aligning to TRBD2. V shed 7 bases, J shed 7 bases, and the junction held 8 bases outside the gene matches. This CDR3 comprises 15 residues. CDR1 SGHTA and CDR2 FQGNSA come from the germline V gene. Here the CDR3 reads CASKPGLAGSNEQFF. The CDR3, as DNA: TGTGCCAGCAAACCCGGACTAGCGGGGAGTAATGAGCAGTTCTTC.

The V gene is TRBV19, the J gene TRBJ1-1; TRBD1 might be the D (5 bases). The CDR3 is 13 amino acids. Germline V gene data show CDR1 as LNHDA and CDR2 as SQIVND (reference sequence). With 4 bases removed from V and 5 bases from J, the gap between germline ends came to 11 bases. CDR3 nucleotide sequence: TGTGCCAGTAGTAGCAGGGTGGAAACTGAAGCTTTCTTT. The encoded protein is CASSSRVETEAFF.

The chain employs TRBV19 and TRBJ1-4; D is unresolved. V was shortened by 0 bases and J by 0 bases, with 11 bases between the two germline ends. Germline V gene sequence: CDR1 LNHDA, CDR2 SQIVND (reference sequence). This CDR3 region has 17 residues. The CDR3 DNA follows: TGTGCCAGTAGTATAGATAGTTGGGCCGCAACTAATGAAAAACTGTTTTTT. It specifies CASSIDSWAATNEKLFF.

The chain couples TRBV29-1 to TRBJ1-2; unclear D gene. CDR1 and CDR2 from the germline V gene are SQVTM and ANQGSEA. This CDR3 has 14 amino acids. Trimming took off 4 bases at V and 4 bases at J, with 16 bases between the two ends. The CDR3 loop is CSVALAGVGYGYTF. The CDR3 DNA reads TGCAGCGTTGCGTTGGCCGGGGTTGGCTATGGCTACACCTTC. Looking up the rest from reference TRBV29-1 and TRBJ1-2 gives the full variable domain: SAVISQKPSRDICQRGTSLTIQCQVDSQVTMMFWYRQQPGQSLTLIATANQGSEATYESGFVIDKFPISRPNLTFSTLTVSNMSPEDSSIYLCSVALAGVGYGYTFGSGTRLTVV.

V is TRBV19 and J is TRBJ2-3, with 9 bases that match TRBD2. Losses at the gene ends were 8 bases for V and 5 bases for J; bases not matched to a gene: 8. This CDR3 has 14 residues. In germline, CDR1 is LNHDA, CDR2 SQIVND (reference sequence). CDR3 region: CASATSGQVDTQYF. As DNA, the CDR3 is TGTGCCAGTGCGACTAGCGGACAGGTAGATACGCAGTATTTT.

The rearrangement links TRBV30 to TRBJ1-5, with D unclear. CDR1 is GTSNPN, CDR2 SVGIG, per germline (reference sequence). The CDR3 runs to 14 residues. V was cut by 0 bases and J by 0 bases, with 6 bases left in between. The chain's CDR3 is CAWSVQSSNQPQHF. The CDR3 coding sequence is TGTGCCTGGAGTGTACAGTCTAGCAATCAGCCCCAGCATTTT.

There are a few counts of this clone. The CDR3 coding sequence is TGTGCCAGCAGTCAACGTGGGCAGGGGGGTTCACCCCTCCACTTT. It is translated as CASSQRGQGGSPLHF. The chain has TRBV5-4 and TRBJ1-6, with 7 bases that match TRBD1. Losses at the gene ends were 5 bases for V and 9 bases for J; bases not matched to a gene: 11. Germline CDR1 reads SGHNT; CDR2 reads YYREEE (reference sequence). CDR3 length: 15 amino acids.

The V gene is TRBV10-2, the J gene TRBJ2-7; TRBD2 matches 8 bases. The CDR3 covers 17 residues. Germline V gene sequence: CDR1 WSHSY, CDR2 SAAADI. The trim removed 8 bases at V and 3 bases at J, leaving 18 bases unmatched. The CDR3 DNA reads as TGCGCCAGCTCCGCTTTAGCCACTAGCGGATCGATCTACGAGCAGTACTTC. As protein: CASSALATSGSIYEQYF.

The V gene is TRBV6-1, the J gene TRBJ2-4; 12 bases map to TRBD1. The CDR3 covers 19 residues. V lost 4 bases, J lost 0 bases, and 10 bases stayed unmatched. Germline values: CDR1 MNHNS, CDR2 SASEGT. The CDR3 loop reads CASSAGTGGLEGAKNIQYF. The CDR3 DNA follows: TGTGCCAGCAGTGCCGGGACAGGGGGCCTAGAGGGAGCCAAAAACATTCAGTACTTC.

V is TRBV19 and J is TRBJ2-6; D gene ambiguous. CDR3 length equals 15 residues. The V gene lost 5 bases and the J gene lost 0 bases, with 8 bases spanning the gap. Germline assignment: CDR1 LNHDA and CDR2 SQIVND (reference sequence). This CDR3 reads CASSPGFSGANVLTF. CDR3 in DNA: TGTGCCAGTAGTCCAGGATTCTCTGGGGCCAACGTCCTGACTTTC.

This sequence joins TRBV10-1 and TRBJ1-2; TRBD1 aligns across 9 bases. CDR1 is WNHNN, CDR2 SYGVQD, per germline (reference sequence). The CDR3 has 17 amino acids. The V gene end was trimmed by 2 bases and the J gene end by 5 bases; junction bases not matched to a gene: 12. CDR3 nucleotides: TGCGCCAGCAGTGAGACACGGACAGGGGAGTCCCTATATGGCTACACCTTC. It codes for CASSETRTGESLYGYTF.

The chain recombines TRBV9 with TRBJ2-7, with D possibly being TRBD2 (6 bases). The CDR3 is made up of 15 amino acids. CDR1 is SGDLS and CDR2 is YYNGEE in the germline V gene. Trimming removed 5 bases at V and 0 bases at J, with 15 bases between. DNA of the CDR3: TGTGCCAGCAGTATCACATGGGAGGACTCCTACGAGCAGTACTTC. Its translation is CASSITWEDSYEQYF. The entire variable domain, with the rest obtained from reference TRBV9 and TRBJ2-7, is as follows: DSGVTQTPKHLITATGQRVTLRCSPRSGDLSVYWYQQSLDQGLQFLIQYYNGEERAKGNILERFSAQQFPDLHSELNLSSLELGDSALYFCASSITWEDSYEQYFGPGTRLTVT.

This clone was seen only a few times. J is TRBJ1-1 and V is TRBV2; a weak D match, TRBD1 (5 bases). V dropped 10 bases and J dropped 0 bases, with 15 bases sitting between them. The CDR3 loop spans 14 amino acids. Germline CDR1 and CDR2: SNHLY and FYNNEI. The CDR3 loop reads CATQTDRLNTEAFF. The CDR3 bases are TGTGCCACCCAGACAGACCGGTTGAACACTGAAGCTTTCTTT.

Here the CDR3 DNA reads TGTGCCAGCAGCTTACGGACTAGCGGGGGTGGGGGCGAGCAGTACTTC. It specifies CASSLRTSGGGGEQYF. The chain combines TRBV7-2 with TRBJ2-7; 13 bases are shared with TRBD2. The V gene's germline CDR1 is SGHTA and CDR2 FQGNSA. There are 16 residues in the CDR3. Trimming removed 2 bases from V and 6 bases from J; junction bases left unmatched: 7.

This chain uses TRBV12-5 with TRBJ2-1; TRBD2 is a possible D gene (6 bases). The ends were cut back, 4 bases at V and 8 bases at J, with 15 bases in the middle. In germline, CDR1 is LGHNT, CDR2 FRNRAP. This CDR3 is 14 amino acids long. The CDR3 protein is CASGSGPGLYEQFF. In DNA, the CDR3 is TGTGCTAGTGGTTCTGGACCGGGACTCTATGAGCAGTTCTTC.

The CDR3 region has the DNA TGTGCCAGCAGCGGGTCGAACACTGAAGCTTTCTTT. This encodes CASSGSNTEAFF. The chain couples TRBV19 to TRBJ1-1, with D uncertain. The germline gives CDR1 LNHDA, CDR2 SQIVND (reference sequence). The CDR3 contains 12 residues. V was trimmed by 9 bases and J by 1 base, leaving 9 bases between them. The full variable domain, rest sourced from reference TRBV19 and TRBJ1-1, is DGGITQSPKYLFRKEGQNVTLSCEQNLNHDAMYWYRQDPGQGLRLIYYSQIVNDFQKGDIAEGYSVSREKKESFPLTVTSAQKNPTAFYLCASSGSNTEAFFGQGTRLTVV.

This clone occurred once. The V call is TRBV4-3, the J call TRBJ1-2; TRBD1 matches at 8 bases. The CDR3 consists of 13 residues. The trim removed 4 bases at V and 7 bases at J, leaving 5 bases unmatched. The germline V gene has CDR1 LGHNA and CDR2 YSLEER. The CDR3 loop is CASSPDRGRGYTF. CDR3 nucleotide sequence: TGCGCCAGCAGCCCTGACAGGGGCCGTGGCTACACCTTC.

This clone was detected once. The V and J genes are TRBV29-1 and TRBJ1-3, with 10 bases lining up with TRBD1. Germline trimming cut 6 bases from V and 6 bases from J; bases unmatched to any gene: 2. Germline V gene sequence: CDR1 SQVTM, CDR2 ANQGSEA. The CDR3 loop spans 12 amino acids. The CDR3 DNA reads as TGCAGCGTCGGACAGGGGGAAAACACCATATATTTT. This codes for CSVGQGENTIYF.

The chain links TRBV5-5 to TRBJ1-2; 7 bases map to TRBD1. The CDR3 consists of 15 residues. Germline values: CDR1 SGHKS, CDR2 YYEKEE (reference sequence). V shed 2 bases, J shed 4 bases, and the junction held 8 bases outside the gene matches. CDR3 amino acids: CASSFQTGTAYGYTF. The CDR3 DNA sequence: TGTGCCAGCAGCTTTCAGACCGGGACAGCCTATGGCTACACCTTC.

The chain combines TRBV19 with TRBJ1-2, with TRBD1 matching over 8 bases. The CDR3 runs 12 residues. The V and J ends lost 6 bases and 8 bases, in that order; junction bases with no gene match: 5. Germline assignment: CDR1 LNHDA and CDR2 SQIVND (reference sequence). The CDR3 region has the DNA TGTGCCAGTAGCCAGGGGGCAACGGGCTACACCTTC. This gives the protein CASSQGATGYTF.

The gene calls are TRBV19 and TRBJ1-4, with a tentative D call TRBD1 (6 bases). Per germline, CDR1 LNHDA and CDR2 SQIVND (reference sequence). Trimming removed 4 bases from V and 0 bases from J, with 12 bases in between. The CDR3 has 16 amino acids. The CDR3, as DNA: TGTGCCAGTAGTACTATCGGGGACACAACTAATGAAAAACTGTTTTTT. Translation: CASSTIGDTTNEKLFF.

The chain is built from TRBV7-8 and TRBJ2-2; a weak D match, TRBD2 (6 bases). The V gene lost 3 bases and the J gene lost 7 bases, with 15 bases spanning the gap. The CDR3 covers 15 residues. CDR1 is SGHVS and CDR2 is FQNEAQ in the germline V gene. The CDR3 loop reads CASSFSRGLSGELFF. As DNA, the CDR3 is TGTGCCAGCAGCTTTTCTCGGGGGTTGAGCGGGGAGCTGTTTTTT.